The rows below give T cell receptor beta chains drawn from one sample of a study of cytomegalovirus exposure and HLA in healthy donors. The data were produced by immunoSEQ multiplex PCR, yet TCRdb's version contains in-frame clones alone and is incomplete. The sample consists of under 200,000 clones, around 62% of them appearing once. Sequencing was done on a sample of PBMCs. Receptor source: a man aged 40-49 years in good health and CMV-seronegative. Both conserved end residues are part of each CDR3. The order of the fields is clone size, J gene, V gene, D gene, CDR3 length, CDR3 DNA, CDR3 protein. D genes are given only for firm matches. A row's size may be missing; if present it is once, few, many or a size class.

>NA|TRBJ2-7|TRBV6-1|TRBD2|14
TGTGCCAGCAGTGTCCTAGCGGGCCCGTACGAGCAGTACTTC
CASSVLAGPYEQYF
>few|TRBJ1-5|TRBV19|TRBD1|14
TGTGCCAGTACTACGGACAGGGGAGGCCAGCCCCAGCATTTT
CASTTDRGGQPQHF
>NA|TRBJ2-4|TRBV30|NA|15
TGTGCCTGGAGCGAACCCTCTCGCGGAATGAACATTCAGTACTTC
CAWSEPSRGMNIQYF
>NA|TRBJ1-1|TRBV28|TRBD1|15
TGTGCCAGCAGTTGGACAGGGGGCACGAACACTGAAGCTTTCTTT
CASSWTGGTNTEAFF
>NA|TRBJ1-3|TRBV5-4|NA|17
TGTGCCAGCAGCTTACTAGGACGGGTCGACTCTGGAAACACCATATATTTT
CASSLLGRVDSGNTIYF
>NA|TRBJ1-5|TRBV5-8|TRBD1|15
TGTGCCAGCAGCTACCTAGACAGGGAACATCAGCCCCAGCATTTT
CASSYLDREHQPQHF
>NA|TRBJ2-7|TRBV6-5|TRBD1|14
TGTGCCAGCAGAAGGGGACAGGGGGTCTACGAGCAGTACTTC
CASRRGQGVYEQYF
>NA|TRBJ1-6|TRBV6-5|TRBD1|13
TGTGCCAGCAGGGGACAGCTAAATTCACCCCCCCACTTT
CASRGQLNSPPHF
>NA|TRBJ1-1|TRBV11-2|NA|14
TGTGCCAGCAGCTTACGACAGCCGATCACTGAAGCTTTCTTT
CASSLRQPITEAFF
>NA|TRBJ1-6|TRBV5-4|NA|15
TGTGCCAGCAGTTCTCAGGGAACTCATAATTCACCCCTCCACTTT
CASSSQGTHNSPLHF
>NA|TRBJ2-4|TRBV7-2|TRBD2|18
TGTGCCAGCAGCCCAGGGACTAGTACCGGGGTTACCAAAAACATTCAGTACTTC
CASSPGTSTGVTKNIQYF
>NA|TRBJ2-3|TRBV7-3|TRBD2|18
TGTGCCAGCAGCATAAAGGGGCCCACTAGCGGGAGGTTAGATACGCAGTATTTT
CASSIKGPTSGRLDTQYF
>NA|TRBJ2-1|TRBV18|NA|15
TGTGCCAGCTCACCGGGGGCTAGTCATATCAATGCGCAGTTCTTC
CASSPGASHINAQFF
>few|TRBJ2-7|TRBV6-5|TRBD1|15
TGTGCCAGCAGTTACGGGACAGGAAGTCCCTACGAGCAGTACTTC
CASSYGTGSPYEQYF
>NA|TRBJ1-1|TRBV6-5|TRBD1|14
TGTGCCAGCATCCGACAGGGGAAAGTCACTGAAGCTTTCTTT
CASIRQGKVTEAFF
>NA|TRBJ2-7|TRBV6-5|NA|11
TGTGCCAGCAGTGTGCGAGACGAGCAGTACTTC
CASSVRDEQYF
>few|TRBJ2-1|TRBV6-1|TRBD2|15
TGTGCCAGCACGAGCCGCCGGGGGGGAAGGAATGAGCAGTTCTTC
CASTSRRGGRNEQFF
>once|TRBJ2-4|TRBV19|NA|16
TGTGCCAGTAGTATGCCAGTCGGGACTGGGGGAAACATTCAGTACTTC
CASSMPVGTGGNIQYF
>NA|TRBJ2-5|TRBV6-5|NA|14
TGTGCCAGCAGCCCCCTTTGGGGCGCAGAGACCCAGTACTTC
CASSPLWGAETQYF
>NA|TRBJ1-4|TRBV5-4|TRBD1|16
TGTGCCAGCAGCTTGGGGATGGGGACAGTGAATGAAAAACTGTTTTTT
CASSLGMGTVNEKLFF
>few|TRBJ2-2|TRBV10-3|TRBD2|16
TGTGCCATCAGTGACGTCGCGGGAGGGAACACCGGGGAGCTGTTTTTT
CAISDVAGGNTGELFF
>few|TRBJ2-5|TRBV5-1|NA|15
TGCGCCAGCAGCTTGGATGTCAGGGTGGCGGAGACCCAGTACTTC
CASSLDVRVAETQYF
>NA|TRBJ2-2|TRBV7-2|TRBD2|16
TGTGCCAGCAGCTTGACAAGCGGGAGTAGGACCGGGGAGCTGTTTTTT
CASSLTSGSRTGELFF
>NA|TRBJ2-5|TRBV5-1|TRBD2|14
TGCGCCAGCAGCTTGGGCGGGAGTGAAGAGACCCAGTACTTC
CASSLGGSEETQYF
>NA|TRBJ2-5|TRBV27|TRBD1|15
TGTGCCAGCAGTTTTTACAGGGGTGCCCAAGAGACCCAGTACTTC
CASSFYRGAQETQYF
>NA|TRBJ2-6|TRBV7-6|NA|19
TGTGCCAGCAGCCGACAAACCTTGGACAGCCACTCTGGGGCCAACGTCCTGACTTTC
CASSRQTLDSHSGANVLTF
>NA|TRBJ2-5|TRBV19|TRBD2|16
TGTGCCAGTAGTATAAACGCAGCGGGAGGGGCGGAGACCCAGTACTTC
CASSINAAGGAETQYF
>NA|TRBJ2-2|TRBV7-6|NA|15
TGTGCCAGCAGCTTATCAAGAGGGGGAAGCGGGGAGCTGTTTTTT
CASSLSRGGSGELFF
>NA|TRBJ1-1|TRBV19|NA|13
TGTGCCAGTAGTACCACAGTGAACACTGAAGCTTTCTTT
CASSTTVNTEAFF
>few|TRBJ1-2|TRBV7-6|TRBD1|16
TGTGCCAGCAGCTCCCTCCCTCAGGGGGCGAGCTATGGCTACACCTTC
CASSSLPQGASYGYTF
>NA|TRBJ2-1|TRBV5-1|NA|16
TGCGCCAGCAGCTTGGTTCCAGGGGATAGGAACAATGAGCAGTTCTTC
CASSLVPGDRNNEQFF
>NA|TRBJ2-6|TRBV19|NA|14
TGTGCCAGTAGTAATCCACTCAGGTCGAACGTCCTGACTTTC
CASSNPLRSNVLTF
>NA|TRBJ2-1|TRBV6-5|NA|16
TGTGCCAGCAGTTACGATCCGGGTACTACCTACAATGAGCAGTTCTTC
CASSYDPGTTYNEQFF
>NA|TRBJ2-3|TRBV5-1|TRBD2|17
TGCGCCAGCAGCATCGGACTAGCGGGAGGGAGCACAGATACGCAGTATTTT
CASSIGLAGGSTDTQYF
>few|TRBJ2-1|TRBV14|TRBD2|18
TGTGCCAGCAGCCAAGAAGTATTAGCGGGATTCCCCTACAATGAGCAGTTCTTC
CASSQEVLAGFPYNEQFF
>NA|TRBJ2-2|TRBV2|TRBD2|16
TGTGCCAGCAGTCTCACGGGACTAACGAACACCGGGGAGCTGTTTTTT
CASSLTGLTNTGELFF
>NA|TRBJ2-4|TRBV4-2|NA|17
TGTGCCAGCAGCCAAGATGGAGGGGGCACGTCCAAAAACATTCAGTACTTC
CASSQDGGGTSKNIQYF
>NA|TRBJ2-7|TRBV6-6|NA|13
TGTGCCAGCAGACCGGCTAGCGCGTACGAGCAGTACTTC
CASRPASAYEQYF
>NA|TRBJ1-4|TRBV5-6|NA|15
TGTGCCAGCAGCCCCAACATGGGGAGAGGTGAAAAACTGTTTTTT
CASSPNMGRGEKLFF
>few|TRBJ2-5|TRBV27|NA|16
TGTGCCAGCAGTTTATCTTCGGCCCGGGTAATCGAGACCCAGTACTTC
CASSLSSARVIETQYF